These 5 T cell receptor beta chains originate from one sample sequenced in a study of cytomegalovirus exposure and HLA in healthy donors. Amplification used 60 Vbeta primers and 13 Jbeta primers. The data were produced by immunoSEQ multiplex PCR, yet TCRdb's version contains in-frame clones alone and is incomplete. The sample holds some 100,000 clones, approximately 81% seen once. The sample comprised PBMCs. Source of these receptors: a female donor in good health and CMV-seropositive.

The chain uses TRBV5-6 and TRBJ1-1; weak D call: TRBD1 (5 bases). V was shortened by 0 bases and J by 9 bases, with 15 bases between the two germline ends. Germline CDR1 is SGHDT and CDR2 is YYEEEE. This CDR3 region has 14 residues. CDR3 amino acids: CASSLGGTPPKAFF. The CDR3, as DNA: TGTGCCAGCAGCTTGGGGGGCACCCCGCCTAAAGCTTTCTTT.

This chain connects TRBV27 to TRBJ1-2; no reliable D call. The V end lost 2 bases, the J end lost 8 bases, and 9 bases lay between the germline ends. Germline lookup yields CDR1 MNHEY and CDR2 SMNVEV (reference sequence). The CDR3 is 12 amino acids. The CDR3 DNA sequence: TGTGCCAGCAGTTTACCAGGCGGGGGCTACACCTTC. This gives the protein CASSLPGGGYTF.

Written as DNA, the CDR3 is TGTGCCAGCAGTTCTCGATCCTTTTCACAGTATGGCTACACCTTC. Protein sequence: CASSSRSFSQYGYTF. The chain joins TRBV6-5 to TRBJ1-2; D not resolved. V gave up 4 bases and J gave up 5 bases, with 17 bases separating them. The CDR3 contains 15 residues. The germline gives CDR1 MNHEY, CDR2 SVGAGI.

This clone is categorized as medium-sized. The rearrangement uses TRBV19 and TRBJ1-3; D is unclear. The CDR3 totals 14 residues. V shed 7 bases and J shed 4 bases, with 14 bases lying between them. Germline assignment: CDR1 LNHDA and CDR2 SQIVND (reference sequence). This CDR3 reads CASKPSGFGNTIYF. CDR3 bases: TGTGCCAGTAAGCCCTCGGGGTTCGGAAACACCATATATTTT. Full variable domain (remainder filled in from reference TRBV19 and TRBJ1-3): DGGITQSPKYLFRKEGQNVTLSCEQNLNHDAMYWYRQDPGQGLRLIYYSQIVNDFQKGDIAEGYSVSREKKESFPLTVTSAQKNPTAFYLCASKPSGFGNTIYFGEGSWLTVV.

The J gene is TRBJ2-2, the V gene TRBV9; TRBD2 is a possible D gene (6 bases). The CDR3 covers 15 residues. Germline V gene sequence: CDR1 SGDLS, CDR2 YYNGEE. V was pared by 4 bases and J by 13 bases, with 23 bases between. The CDR3 DNA follows: TGTGCCAGCAGCTCAGCGGGCCGAACCCTCGCAGGGCTGTTTTTT. Its protein is CASSSAGRTLAGLFF.